The 12 T cell receptor beta chains in this list originate from one sample, sequenced in a study of cytomegalovirus exposure and HLA in healthy donors. PCR amplification relied on 60 Vbeta primers (plus 13 Jbeta primers). Here immunoSEQ multiplex PCR was the method, and the copy in TCRdb shows in-frame clones only, minus some. The sample records about 130,000 clones, about 80% being singletons. Sequenced input: PBMCs. The receptors stem from a man aged 30 to 39 in good health.

V is TRBV7-3 and J is TRBJ2-5; no definite D call. This CDR3 has 13 residues. V dropped 2 bases and J dropped 0 bases, with 4 bases sitting between them. In germline, CDR1 is SGHTA, CDR2 FQGTGA. CDR3 sequence (DNA): TGTGCCAGCAGCTTAGGGCACCAAGAGACCCAGTACTTC. Translation: CASSLGHQETQYF.

This clone was counted a single time. V gene TRBV28 combines with J gene TRBJ1-2; 7 nucleotides match TRBD1. The CDR3 sequence is 14 residues long. Germline trimming cut 5 bases from V and 8 bases from J; bases unmatched to any gene: 11. Germline loops: CDR1 MDHEN, CDR2 SYDVKM. The CDR3 loop is CASSPREGAMGYTF. CDR3 DNA sequence: TGTGCCAGCAGTCCCCGTGAGGGGGCGATGGGCTACACCTTC.

The rearrangement uses TRBV7-3 and TRBJ2-1; 7 bases are a match to TRBD2. This CDR3 has 15 amino acids. Germline lookup yields CDR1 SGHTA and CDR2 FQGTGA. V dropped 3 bases and J dropped 7; count of bases not matched to a gene: 9. The CDR3 DNA is TGTGCCAGCAGCTTGGTGCCGGGAGGATCAAATGAGCAGTTCTTC. This codes for CASSLVPGGSNEQFF. Filled out from reference TRBV7-3 and TRBJ2-1, the complete variable domain reads GAGVSQTPSNKVTEKGKYVELRCDPISGHTALYWYRQSLGQGPEFLIYFQGTGAADDSGLPNDRFFAVRPEGSVSTLKIQRTERGDSAVYLCASSLVPGGSNEQFFGPGTRLTVL.

V is TRBV7-9 and J is TRBJ2-7; 13 bases fit TRBD2. V dropped 4 bases and J dropped 7; count of bases not matched to a gene: 7. Germline CDR1 SEHNR, CDR2 FQNEAQ (reference sequence). This CDR3 region has 15 residues. The DNA for the CDR3 is TGTGCCAGCAGCTCCTCCGGACTAGCGGGAGATGAGCAGTACTTC. Translating it yields CASSSSGLAGDEQYF.

As concerns this clone: Other DNA sequences in this sample translate to the same CDR3. This chain joins TRBV28 and TRBJ2-7; 10 nucleotides align to TRBD1. CDR1 MDHEN and CDR2 SYDVKM come from the germline V gene. The V and J ends lost 5 bases and 6 bases, in that order; junction bases with no gene match: 7. The length of the CDR3 is 14 residues. For the CDR3, the DNA is TGTGCCAGCAGTCCTTGGGACAGGGGCCGCGAGCAGTACTTC. As protein: CASSPWDRGREQYF.

This sequence joins TRBV10-3 and TRBJ1-2; D is perhaps TRBD1 (5 bases). Looked up from germline, CDR1 is ENHRY and CDR2 is SYGVKD. The CDR3 spans 14 residues. Trimming shortened V by 6 bases and J by 1 base, and 12 bases separated the two germline ends. Here the CDR3 reads CAIRGTSSNYGYTF. CDR3 bases: TGTGCCATCAGAGGGACTTCCAGTAACTATGGCTACACCTTC.

The genes are TRBV5-1 and TRBJ2-1; 9 nucleotides match TRBD2. This CDR3 spans 16 amino acids. Germline CDR1 SGHRS, CDR2 YFSETQ. After removal of 4 bases from V and 5 bases from J, the junction contained 10 bases not matched to a gene. Here the CDR3 DNA reads TGCGCCAGCAGCGCGCGCGGGAGGGCGCCCGACAATGAGCAGTTCTTC. This sequence encodes CASSARGRAPDNEQFF.

V is TRBV27 and J is TRBJ2-5; tentatively, D is TRBD2 (5 bases). Germline V gene sequence: CDR1 MNHEY, CDR2 SMNVEV (reference sequence). This CDR3 has 16 residues. Between the trimmed V and J ends, which lost 3 bases and 5 bases, there was a span of 19 bases. DNA for the CDR3: TGTGCCAGCAGTTTTGGGAGATTCTCGGTCGGGGAGACCCAGTACTTC. Its translation: CASSFGRFSVGETQYF.

The chain couples TRBV7-6 to TRBJ2-1, with a possible D match to TRBD2 (5 bases). The CDR3 has 15 residues. Germline V gene sequence: CDR1 SGHVS, CDR2 FNYEAQ. V was pared by 1 base and J by 7 bases, with 14 bases between. The CDR3 spells CASSLGGVSKNEQFF. The CDR3 nucleotides are TGTGCCAGCAGCTTAGGGGGAGTGTCTAAGAATGAGCAGTTCTTC.

The rearrangement uses TRBV28 and TRBJ2-3; TRBD2 matches 8 bases. CDR1 and CDR2 from the germline V gene are MDHEN and SYDVKM. This CDR3 comprises 15 residues. With 5 bases clipped from V and 1 base from J, the junction kept 5 bases outside the gene matches. CDR3 nucleotides: TGTGCCAGCAGTCCCGTGACTAGCGGCACAGATACGCAGTATTTT. Translating gives CASSPVTSGTDTQYF.

J is TRBJ2-5 and V is TRBV5-1; 13 bases match TRBD2. V was pared by 4 bases and J by 5 bases, with 5 bases of the junction left unmatched. CDR1 and CDR2 (germline): SGHRS, YFSETQ. This CDR3 has 15 residues. The DNA of the CDR3 is TGCGCCAGCAGCGGGACTAGCGGGGAAGGGGAGACCCAGTACTTC. Protein sequence: CASSGTSGEGETQYF.

The V and J genes are TRBV9 and TRBJ2-1; 9 bases are a match to TRBD2. V shed 7 bases, J shed 4 bases, and the junction held 12 bases outside the gene matches. The germline CDR1 and CDR2 sequences are SGDLS and YYNGEE. The CDR3 runs to 16 residues. Written as DNA, the CDR3 is TGTGCCAGCCAGGGGACTAGCCTCCCCCCATACAATGAGCAGTTCTTC. It is translated as CASQGTSLPPYNEQFF.